This is a list of T cell receptor beta chains from one sample in a study of cytomegalovirus exposure and HLA in healthy donors. Libraries were prepared by immunoSEQ multiplex PCR; TCRdb keeps only in-frame clonotypes and omits some of them. The profile shows 110,000 to 150,000 clones, 70% to 85% of them singletons. Sample: PBMCs. Source of these receptors: a woman aged 45-65 years in good health and CMV-seropositive. Both conserved end residues are part of each CDR3. Each record gives: D gene, J gene, V gene, clone size, CDR3 DNA, CDR3 protein. The D gene is left open where the match is weak. Some rows mark clone size as missing; the rest say once, few, many or name a class of expanded clone.

D gene: -; J gene: TRBJ2-5; V gene: TRBV4-1; clone size: -; CDR3 DNA: TGCGCCAGCAGCCAAGACACCGGGGGTATATCCGTCACCCAGTACTTC; CDR3 protein: CASSQDTGGISVTQYF
D gene: -; J gene: TRBJ2-7; V gene: TRBV7-2; clone size: -; CDR3 DNA: TGTGCCAGCAGCTTAAACAGGGCCCACGAGCAGTACTTC; CDR3 protein: CASSLNRAHEQYF
D gene: -; J gene: TRBJ2-7; V gene: TRBV7-9; clone size: -; CDR3 DNA: TGTGCCAGCAGCTTAATCGGCAGGGGATACGAGCAGTACTTC; CDR3 protein: CASSLIGRGYEQYF
D gene: TRBD1; J gene: TRBJ2-1; V gene: TRBV19; clone size: -; CDR3 DNA: TGTGCCAGTAGTAGCCGGGACAGGGTCAATGAGCAGTTCTTC; CDR3 protein: CASSSRDRVNEQFF
D gene: -; J gene: TRBJ1-1; V gene: TRBV2; clone size: -; CDR3 DNA: TGTGCCAGCAGTCTACTAGGGCCCCCTCAAGCTGAAGCTTTCTTT; CDR3 protein: CASSLLGPPQAEAFF
D gene: -; J gene: TRBJ1-1; V gene: TRBV12-2; clone size: -; CDR3 DNA: TGTGCAAGTCGCGACGAACCGGGACAGGGGAGGAACACTGAAGCTTTCTTT; CDR3 protein: CASRDEPGQGRNTEAFF
D gene: TRBD2; J gene: TRBJ2-7; V gene: TRBV7-3; clone size: -; CDR3 DNA: TGTGCCAGCAGCTTAGGCCCTAGCGGGAACTACGAGCAGTACTTC; CDR3 protein: CASSLGPSGNYEQYF
D gene: -; J gene: TRBJ1-4; V gene: TRBV4-1; clone size: -; CDR3 DNA: TGCGCCAGCAGCCATAAGGGGGGGAAGCTCACAACTAATGAAAAACTGCTTTTT; CDR3 protein: CASSHKGGKLTTNEKLLF
D gene: -; J gene: TRBJ2-6; V gene: TRBV6-5; clone size: -; CDR3 DNA: TGTGCCAGCAGTTACTGGGAGTCTGGGGCCAACGTCCTGACTTTC; CDR3 protein: CASSYWESGANVLTF
D gene: -; J gene: TRBJ1-1; V gene: TRBV9; clone size: -; CDR3 DNA: TGTGCCAGCAGCGTAGTTGGAGCGAACACTGAAGCTTTCTTT; CDR3 protein: CASSVVGANTEAFF
D gene: -; J gene: TRBJ2-2; V gene: TRBV29-1; clone size: few; CDR3 DNA: TGCAGCGTGACTGGACATTTGAACACCGGGGAGCTGTTTTTT; CDR3 protein: CSVTGHLNTGELFF
D gene: -; J gene: TRBJ2-3; V gene: TRBV20-1; clone size: -; CDR3 DNA: TGCAGTGCTTGGGGCGCAGATACGCAGTATTTT; CDR3 protein: CSAWGADTQYF